Shown below are 3 T cell receptor beta chains from a single sample sequenced in a study of T-cell reconstitution after alpha-beta-depleted transplantation in children. The TCRbeta library was prepared with unique molecular identifiers. TCRdb called the PCR reads again in MiXCR, with one record for every CDR3 protein. The table lists hundreds of thousands of distinct CDR3 sequences, 16% of them singletons. The input for sequencing was PBMCs, mostly from graft donor cells, taken 360 days after TCRalphabeta/CD19-depleted stem cell transplant. Source of these receptors: a boy in the first two years of life who had a stem cell transplant for Wiskott-Aldrich syndrome, so the T cells may come from the graft donor.

This clonotype was observed a few times. The genes are TRBV29-1 and TRBJ2-2, with TRBD2 matching over 8 bases. The CDR3 spans 15 residues. Germline loops: CDR1 SQVTM, CDR2 ANQGSEA. V shed 3 bases, J shed 4 bases, and the junction held 7 bases outside the gene matches. The CDR3 here is CSVDYGRGGTGELFF. Written as DNA, the CDR3 is TGCAGCGTTGACTACGGGAGGGGAGGCACCGGGGAGCTGTTTTTT.

The CDR3 loop reads CASSSFRASGTDEQFF. The CDR3 DNA reads TGTGCCAGCAGCTCATTCAGGGCATCGGGGACGGATGAGCAGTTCTTC. The chain couples TRBV7-2 to TRBJ2-1; D tentatively reads TRBD1 or TRBD2 (5 bases each). The germline V gene has CDR1 SGHTA and CDR2 FQGNSA. Trimming took 4 bases from V and 8 from J, leaving 21 bases between them. This CDR3 has 16 amino acids.

CDR3 amino acids: CASGRGYQETQYF. The DNA for the CDR3 is TGTGCCAGCGGTCGAGGGTACCAAGAGACCCAGTACTTC. The V call is TRBV27, the J call TRBJ2-5; D perhaps matches TRBD2 (5 bases). The CDR3 runs to 13 residues. The V end was cut by 8 bases, the J end by 0 bases, with 10 bases between. Germline V gives CDR1 MNHEY, CDR2 SMNVEV (reference sequence).